This T cell receptor (beta chain) was identified in a study of blood T cell repertoires in COVID-19. For the study at large: Acute and convalescent COVID-19 samples came from the United States, Italy and Spain.

Germline CDR1 reads MNHEY; CDR2 reads SMNVEV (reference sequence). V lost 5 bases to trimming and J lost 3 bases, with 12 bases between them. The CDR3 runs to 14 residues. In the original processing: Using reference gene primer amplification, nucleated cell counts were estimated. The data were produced by immunoSEQ multiplex PCR, yet TCRdb's version contains in-frame clones alone and is incomplete. D and trimming were read from the DNA, whereas the V and J calls and clone size are those reported in that table. The data contain around 92,000 clones, about 88% of them seen just once; the ten biggest clones take up approximately 5.6%.

The V gene is TRBV27, the J gene TRBJ2-3; weak D call: TRBD1 (6 bases). The material sequenced was peripheral blood. The clonotype originates from a woman of 80 years or more with active COVID-19. The CDR3 loop is CASSPHRETDTQYF. Written as DNA, the CDR3 is TGTGCCAGCAGTCCCCACAGGGAGACAGATACGCAGTATTTT.